This note documents a single TCR beta chain sequence. Germline V CDR1 and CDR2: SGHRS, YFSETQ. Trimming cost V 0 bases and J 2 bases; bases outside gene matches: 7. The CDR3 is made up of 16 amino acids. The sample comes from a study of blood T cell repertoires in COVID-19. Authors' data handling: Amplifying reference gene primers gave estimates of nucleated cell counts. Assay used: immunoSEQ multiplex PCR; TCRdb lists only in-frame clones, some missing. From that table come the V and J calls and clone size; the DNA was used to work out D and trimming. The sample lists about 80,000 clones; more than 80% were seen once.

Sequenced: peripheral blood. The rearrangement uses TRBV5-1 and TRBJ2-5, with 7 bases identical to TRBD2. The source of this sequence is a woman of 80 years or more with acute or convalescent COVID-19. The CDR3 DNA reads TGCGCCAGCAGCTTGGCCGTAGGGCGGGGGCAAGAGACCCAGTACTTC. It translates to CASSLAVGRGQETQYF.